A selection of T cell receptor beta chains follows, all from one sample in a study of metastatic and nonmetastatic thyroid tumors. With MiXCR, TCRdb called clones anew from the PCR reads. The profile shows about 93,000 clones, 8.6% of them singletons. The specimen was blood. The receptors originated from a female donor with papillary thyroid cancer or a benign thyroid nodule (not recorded which). Some clones in this sample may be carry-over from other donors' samples. Both conserved end residues are part of each CDR3.

v_gene | CDR3aa
TRBV5-6 | CASSFTGKGTDTQYF
TRBV5-6 | CASGSLSGGIDEQYF
TRBV2 | CASAWGEQYF
TRBV27 | CASSLFRGTSGIGQTQYF
TRBV18 | CASSGTGSSNYGYTF
TRBV20-1 | CSGRGAEKLFF
TRBV30 | CAWSAYFRSSGRYGYTF
TRBV7-3 | CASSWTTNTEAFF
TRBV4-2 | CASSQVSSQGSSEQFF
TRBV18 | CASHGGGTAYNSNQPQHF
TRBV7-9 | CASSMTGIAEAFF
TRBV2 | CASSYTPRGVLF
TRBV6-5 | CASSPLASGTGFNSPLHF
TRBV12-3/TRBV12-4 | CASSTLRYQETQYF
TRBV7-6 | CASSPNRVAEAFF
TRBV30 | CAWSPTGIDGYTF
TRBV6-2/TRBV6-3 | CASSQHPVGQGAYNEQFF
TRBV6-2/TRBV6-3 | CASTLGGDMGIDEQFF
TRBV30 | CAWSVAFNEKLFF
TRBV6-1 | CASSELRDRGNQPQHF
TRBV19 | CASSIVYSELTYEQYF
TRBV6-2/TRBV6-3 | CASSIGWNTEAFF
TRBV2 | CATSGGGDYEQYF
TRBV6-1 | CASSEQGSRVQTQYF
TRBV5-6 | CASSRRGGAQPQHF
TRBV3-1 | CASSQFEPRRDSPLHF
TRBV18 | CASSPNTLDTQYF
TRBV5-4 | CASSLERTYSEAFF
TRBV27 | CASTLAGTGANVLTF
TRBV6-1 | CASSGDLAGQHEQYF
TRBV10-3 | CAISDQEYGKGYTF
TRBV30 | CAWSVLSGQGYEQYF
TRBV12-3/TRBV12-4 | CASTLGGGNNSPLHF
TRBV10-3 | CAISEGGDTEAFF
TRBV12-3/TRBV12-4 | CASKLEGMNQPQHF
TRBV6-1 | CASSSYGTDISYGYTF
TRBV10-3 | CAIRDYQETQYF
TRBV7-9 | CASSLAGQGRNSPLHF
TRBV19 | CASSIGAGGPLEQYF
TRBV10-1 | CASSARAGTEAFF
TRBV6-4 | CASSDSGTSGELFF
TRBV6-1 | CASSEIYNEQFF
TRBV5-4 | CASSSPTGSRYGYTF
TRBV10-2 | CASRETGANYGYTF
TRBV29-1 | CSVPRAGELFF
TRBV6-2/TRBV6-3 | CASIRGRGIRDTQYF
TRBV11-2 | CASSGQGSDEKLFF
TRBV28 | CASSYRTVNNEQFF
TRBV3-1 | CASSQRDILVSGTQYF
TRBV4-1 | CASSQDGVAGAYNEQFF
TRBV3-1 | CASSRAGQNTEAFF
TRBV3-1 | CASSRGGEQYF
TRBV5-1 | CASSLGQGGFAGELFF
TRBV7-8 | CASRQRLAGGAKETQYF
TRBV29-1 | CSVGERRTGAYEQYF
TRBV4-2 | CASRKTGSSYEQYF
TRBV5-7 | CASSLYSNQPQHF
TRBV7-8 | CASSHQRYTDTQYF
TRBV27 | CASSLSGLYEQYF
TRBV27 | CATWTGGVMNGQFF